A single sample is the source of the 18 T cell receptor beta chains below, sequenced in a study of low-dose radiotherapy and immunotherapy resistance in tumors. Priming of first-strand cDNA relied on TRAV- and TRBV-specific primers (covering alpha and beta chains). The TCRs were subjected to amplification over around 18 PCR cycles employing a constant-region primer in conjunction with a V-primer adapter. TCRdb independently ran MiXCR on the reads; one entry per CDR3 protein. This sample has 65,000 to 95,000 distinct CDR3 sequences, with under 20% found just once. As to time point: before trial treatment. Source: PBMCs, taken before treatment. These receptor sequences come from a male donor with prostate cancer.

This clonotype was counted many times. This chain uses TRBV10-3 with TRBJ2-1; 9 bases fit TRBD2. There are 14 residues in the CDR3. V was pared by 7 bases and J by 4 bases, with 5 bases of the junction left unmatched. Germline V gene lookup returns CDR1 ENHRY and CDR2 SYGVKD. The CDR3: CAIKTSGEYNEQFF. The CDR3 DNA reads as TGTGCCATCAAGACTAGCGGAGAGTACAATGAGCAGTTCTTC.

This clonotype was seen ten or more times. This chain connects TRBV20-1 to TRBJ1-2; 8 bases agree with TRBD1. The length of the CDR3 is 14 residues. With V trimmed by 5 bases and J by 0 bases, 5 bases remained unmatched. The germline V gene encodes CDR1 DFQATT and CDR2 SNEGSKA (reference sequence). The CDR3 nucleotides read TGCAGTGCTCAGGGGGCAGGGTCTAACTATGGCTACACCTTC. Amino acid sequence: CSAQGAGSNYGYTF.

This clonotype came up many times. This chain joins TRBV20-1 and TRBJ2-5, with a weak D call TRBD1 (6 bases). V lost 6 bases to trimming and J lost 4 bases, with 18 bases between them. CDR3 length: 14 residues. CDR1 is DFQATT, CDR2 SNEGSKA, per germline (reference sequence). DNA for the CDR3: TGCAGTGCCGCGCTGGACAGTGAAAGAGAGACCCAGTACTTC. This encodes CSAALDSERETQYF.

This clonotype was found many times. V is TRBV11-2 and J is TRBJ2-7; 9 bases map to TRBD1. Trimming removed 8 bases from V and 5 bases from J; junction bases left unmatched: 10. The CDR3 sequence is 14 residues long. Germline V gene sequence: CDR1 SGHAT, CDR2 FQNNGV. The CDR3 sequence: CASGWTGATHEQYF. CDR3 nucleotides: TGTGCCAGCGGGTGGACAGGGGCAACCCACGAGCAGTACTTC.

Relative to its sample, this clonotype is large. This sequence joins TRBV25-1 and TRBJ2-7; D perhaps matches TRBD1 (7 bases). The length of the CDR3 is 13 residues. The V gene lost 8 bases and the J gene lost 3 bases, with 14 bases spanning the gap. The germline V gene encodes CDR1 MGHDK and CDR2 SYGVNS. For the CDR3, the DNA is TGTGCCAGCGGCGGGGACAGTAGCTACGAGCAGTACTTC. The encoded protein is CASGGDSSYEQYF.

This clonotype was observed at least ten times. The rearrangement links TRBV9 to TRBJ2-7; no definite D call. Germline CDR1 is SGDLS and CDR2 is YYNGEE. V shed 0 bases and J shed 3 bases, with 13 bases lying between them. This CDR3 has 15 amino acids. Here the CDR3 reads CASSVDPLSSYEQYF. CDR3 bases: TGTGCCAGCAGCGTAGACCCCCTCAGTAGCTACGAGCAGTACTTC. Complete variable domain (other parts from reference TRBV9 and TRBJ2-7): DSGVTQTPKHLITATGQRVTLRCSPRSGDLSVYWYQQSLDQGLQFLIQYYNGEERAKGNILERFSAQQFPDLHSELNLSSLELGDSALYFCASSVDPLSSYEQYFGPGTRLTVT.

This clonotype came up many times. The rearrangement uses TRBV9 and TRBJ1-3; a possible D gene is TRBD1 (5 bases). The CDR3 spans 15 residues. V was trimmed by 0 bases and J by 4 bases, leaving 11 bases between them. Germline CDR1 is SGDLS and CDR2 is YYNGEE. CDR3 residues: CASSVGGLKGNTIYF. CDR3 sequence (DNA): TGTGCCAGCAGCGTAGGGGGCTTGAAAGGAAACACCATATATTTT.

This clonotype was seen many times. The chain joins TRBV3-1 to TRBJ1-2; TRBD1 agrees at 7 bases. Germline V gene sequence: CDR1 LGHDT, CDR2 YNNKEL (reference sequence). There are 15 residues in the CDR3. V dropped 0 bases and J dropped 7; count of bases not matched to a gene: 8. CDR3: CASSQDNARGGGYTF. The DNA of the CDR3 is TGTGCCAGCAGCCAAGATAACGCCAGGGGGGGTGGCTACACCTTC.

The V gene is TRBV10-3, the J gene TRBJ1-1; possible D gene TRBD1, 5 bases. The CDR3 consists of 18 residues. Trimming pared 4 bases from V and 1 base from J, leaving 22 bases between. Germline values: CDR1 ENHRY, CDR2 SYGVKD. CDR3 residues: CAISGEVPHSRENTEAFF. In nucleotides, the CDR3 is TGTGCCATCAGTGGTGAGGTCCCGCATAGCAGGGAGAACACTGAAGCTTTCTTT.

This clonotype has at least ten counts. The chain employs TRBV19 and TRBJ2-1, with 12 positions matching TRBD1. CDR3 length: 16 amino acids. V shed 4 bases and J 4 bases; nucleotides not matched to a gene: 5. Germline V gene lookup returns CDR1 LNHDA and CDR2 SQIVND (reference sequence). The CDR3 DNA is TGTGCCAGTAGTACTCGGGACAGGGGGCTATACAATGAGCAGTTCTTC. It specifies CASSTRDRGLYNEQFF.

This clonotype was recorded at least ten times. The chain couples TRBV4-3 to TRBJ2-7; D is ambiguous. The V end was cut by 0 bases, the J end by 4 bases, with 13 bases between. The CDR3 runs to 15 residues. Germline V gene sequence: CDR1 LGHNA, CDR2 YSLEER. For the CDR3, the DNA is TGCGCCAGCAGCCAAGATATGGGTGTGGGTTACGAGCAGTACTTC. As protein: CASSQDMGVGYEQYF.

Ten or more counts support this clonotype. CDR3 coding DNA: TGCAGCGTTGGAGCCAGTTTACGTGGCTACACCTTC. This translates into CSVGASLRGYTF. The gene calls are TRBV29-1 and TRBJ1-2; no firm D call. The CDR3 is made up of 12 amino acids. V shed 4 bases and J shed 7 bases, with 13 bases lying between them. The germline V gene encodes CDR1 SQVTM and CDR2 ANQGSEA.

This clonotype was counted ten times or more. The chain uses TRBV10-3 and TRBJ2-2; no clear D gene. Germline V gene data show CDR1 as ENHRY and CDR2 as SYGVKD. The CDR3 covers 14 residues. V was pared by 1 base and J by 4 bases, with 7 bases between. CDR3 in amino acids: CAISELGITGELFF. The CDR3, as DNA: TGTGCCATCAGTGAGTTAGGGATCACCGGGGAGCTGTTTTTT.

Many counts were recorded for this clonotype. V usage is TRBV13 and J usage is TRBJ2-3, with 12 positions matching TRBD2. The ends lost 0 bases at V and 6 bases at J; junction bases unmatched: 4. Germline CDR1 PRHDT, CDR2 FYEKMQ (reference sequence). This CDR3 has 16 residues. The CDR3 sequence is CASSLGTSGSVDTQYF. The CDR3 DNA sequence: TGTGCCAGCAGCTTAGGGACTAGCGGGAGCGTGGATACGCAGTATTTT.

This clonotype was found many times. The genes are TRBV29-1 and TRBJ2-5; D gene ambiguous. The CDR3 consists of 12 residues. V was cut by 6 bases and J by 1 base, with 9 bases left in between. CDR1 SQVTM and CDR2 ANQGSEA come from the germline V gene. This CDR3 is CSVAYSQETQYF. As DNA, the CDR3 is TGCAGCGTGGCCTACAGCCAAGAGACCCAGTACTTC.

This clonotype was seen repeatedly, ten times or more. This chain links TRBV12-3 or TRBV12-4 with TRBJ2-4; a weak D match, TRBD2 (5 bases). V gave up 3 bases and J gave up 2 bases, with 14 bases separating them. The CDR3 length is 16 residues. CDR3: CASSFLTSAPKNIQYF. In DNA form, the CDR3 reads TGTGCCAGCAGTTTTCTAACTAGTGCTCCCAAAAACATTCAGTACTTC.

This clonotype was picked up many times. The V call is TRBV5-1, the J call TRBJ2-7; possible D gene TRBD1, 6 bases. Trimming stripped 4 bases from V and 4 bases from J, with 9 bases between. Germline V CDR1 and CDR2: SGHRS, YFSETQ. The CDR3 length is 12 residues. CDR3 nucleotide sequence: TGCGCCAGCAGCACGACAGGATACGAGCAGTACTTC. This codes for CASSTTGYEQYF.

The sample holds many counts of this clonotype. At one end, the junction sequence differs from germline, possibly due to a read error. The chain uses TRBV9 and TRBJ2-7, with TRBD1 matching 9 bases. Germline V gives CDR1 SGDLS, CDR2 YYNGEE. The CDR3 length is 11 residues. CDR3 region: CASSLGDRVTF. DNA for the CDR3: TGTGCCAGCAGCCTGGGGGACAGGGTTACCTTC.